These 31 T cell receptor beta chains originate from one sample sequenced in a study of T cells in Graves' hyperthyroidism and ophthalmopathy. The TCR beta CDR3 regions underwent amplification using RNA transcripts as the source. HTBI primers were employed in a first-round RT-PCR of the TCR CDR3. TCRdb itself ran the multiplex PCR reads through MiXCR, one entry per CDR3 protein. The sample includes approximately 570,000 distinct CDR3 sequences, 15% to 20% of them seen just once. Sequenced: blood. These receptors all stem from a man aged 35-49 years with Graves' ophthalmopathy.

This clonotype appeared many times. The chain couples TRBV11-2 to TRBJ2-5; no clear D. V was cut by 3 bases and J by 7 bases, with 15 bases left in between. This CDR3 region has 14 residues. Germline V gene sequence: CDR1 SGHAT, CDR2 FQNNGV. In nucleotides, the CDR3 is TGTGCCAGCAGCTTTAGGGCAGGCAAGGGGACCCAGTACTTC. Protein: CASSFRAGKGTQYF.

This clonotype has only a few counts. The chain employs TRBV7-3 and TRBJ2-7; D not certain. Germline V CDR1 and CDR2: SGHTA, FQGTGA. V was cut by 5 bases and J by 7 bases, with 15 bases left in between. CDR3 length: 13 residues. The CDR3 protein is CASSNPDRREQYF. The CDR3 nucleotides are TGTGCCAGCAGCAACCCCGATAGGCGGGAGCAGTACTTC.

On this clonotype: A read error may be the cause here, since a much bigger clone is one base away. J is TRBJ2-1 and V is TRBV28; the D gene could be TRBD1 or TRBD2 (6 bases each). The J call may be faulty, since TRBJ2-7 better matches the DNA end. The CDR3 covers 15 residues. Per germline, CDR1 MDHEN and CDR2 SYDVKM. CDR3 sequence: CASSFGQGRNNEQYF. The CDR3 DNA follows: TGTGCCAGCAGTTTTGGCCAGGGGAGGAACAATGAGCAGTACTTC.

This clonotype was seen many times. The chain joins TRBV28 to TRBJ2-5; D is ambiguous. The CDR3 length is 15 residues. Trimming took off 6 bases at V and 1 base at J, with 15 bases between the two ends. Germline values: CDR1 MDHEN, CDR2 SYDVKM. This CDR3 is CASSRLLGSQETQYF. As DNA, the CDR3 is TGTGCCAGCAGCCGCTTGTTGGGCAGCCAAGAGACCCAGTACTTC. The full variable domain, completed using reference TRBV28 and TRBJ2-5, is DVKVTQSSRYLVKRTGEKVFLECVQDMDHENMFWYRQDPGLGLRLIYFSYDVKMKEKGDIPEGYSVSREKKERFSLILESASTNQTSMYLCASSRLLGSQETQYFGPGTRLLVL.

This clonotype was seen many times. The V and J genes are TRBV7-9 and TRBJ2-2, with TRBD2 as a possible D gene (5 bases). The germline gives CDR1 SEHNR, CDR2 FQNEAQ (reference sequence). Trimming shortened V by 10 bases and J by 0 bases, and 18 bases separated the two germline ends. CDR3 length: 16 residues. CDR3 protein: CATSPQRAANTGELFF. Written as DNA, the CDR3 is TGTGCCACCTCTCCCCAGAGGGCCGCGAACACCGGGGAGCTGTTTTTT.

This clonotype showed up many times. The chain recombines TRBV12-3 or TRBV12-4 with TRBJ1-6; D is unresolved. V was shortened by 4 bases and J by 9 bases, with 13 bases between the two germline ends. The CDR3 totals 14 residues. CDR3 sequence reads: CASSYGSFSSPLHF. The CDR3 DNA is TGTGCCAGCAGTTACGGCAGTTTTAGTTCACCCCTCCACTTT.

The J gene is TRBJ2-1, the V gene TRBV11-2, with 11 bases aligning to TRBD2. The CDR3 loop spans 16 amino acids. The trim removed 5 bases at V and 8 bases at J, leaving 11 bases unmatched. Germline assignment: CDR1 SGHAT and CDR2 FQNNGV. CDR3 sequence reads: CASSAHTSGRGHEQFF. The DNA of the CDR3 is TGTGCCAGCAGCGCCCATACTAGCGGGAGAGGGCATGAGCAGTTCTTC. Full variable domain (outside the CDR3, taken from reference TRBV11-2 and TRBJ2-1): EAGVAQSPRYKIIEKRQSVAFWCNPISGHATLYWYQQILGQGPKLLIQFQNNGVVDDSQLPKDRFSAERLKGVDSTLKIQPAKLEDSAVYLCASSAHTSGRGHEQFFGPGTRLTVL.

This clonotype appeared many times. This chain uses TRBV12-3 or TRBV12-4 with TRBJ2-2; the D gene is possibly TRBD1 (5 bases). The germline V and J ends were trimmed by 3 bases and 2 bases, with 10 bases remaining between them. The CDR3 loop spans 15 amino acids. The CDR3 sequence: CASSFPTVNTGELFF. For the CDR3, the DNA is TGTGCCAGCAGTTTCCCGACAGTTAACACCGGGGAGCTGTTTTTT.

At least ten counts were recorded for this clonotype. The gene calls are TRBV10-3 and TRBJ2-1; 7 positions agree with TRBD2. V lost 2 bases to trimming and J lost 5 bases; unmatched junction nucleotides: 3. This CDR3 is built from 14 residues. Germline values: CDR1 ENHRY, CDR2 SYGVKD. The CDR3 DNA follows: TGTGCCATCAGTGAGAGCGGGGCCAACAATGAGCAGTTCTTC. Protein sequence: CAISESGANNEQFF.

This clonotype was seen ten or more times. V is TRBV6-1 and J is TRBJ1-1; D is uncertain. Germline-derived CDR1 and CDR2 are MNHNS and SASEGT. Trimming removed 3 bases from V and 0 bases from J, with 8 bases in between. This CDR3 is 14 amino acids long. CDR3 nucleotide sequence: TGTGCCAGCAGTGAGACGGCGATGAACACTGAAGCTTTCTTT. Its protein is CASSETAMNTEAFF.

This clonotype was counted many times. The chain joins TRBV7-3 to TRBJ1-1; 10 nucleotides align to TRBD1. CDR3 length equals 17 residues. The J segment lost 1 base and the V segment lost 0 bases, leaving 5 bases of the junction unmatched. Germline lookup yields CDR1 SGHTA and CDR2 FQGTGA. CDR3 in amino acids: CASSLTGTGERNTEAFF. In DNA form, the CDR3 reads TGTGCCAGCAGCTTAACAGGGACAGGGGAGAGGAACACTGAAGCTTTCTTT. Together with reference TRBV7-3 and TRBJ1-1, the CDR3 gives the full variable domain: GAGVSQTPSNKVTEKGKYVELRCDPISGHTALYWYRQSLGQGPEFLIYFQGTGAADDSGLPNDRFFAVRPEGSVSTLKIQRTERGDSAVYLCASSLTGTGERNTEAFFGQGTRLTVV.

The chain combines TRBV6-2 or TRBV6-3 with TRBJ1-2; 7 bases are shared with TRBD1. Trimming cost V 8 bases and J 4 bases; bases outside gene matches: 13. The CDR3 length is 15 residues. CDR1 and CDR2 (germline): MNHEY, SVGEGT. The DNA of the CDR3 is TGTGCCAGCGTCAGACGACAGGGAAAAACCTATGGCTACACCTTC. Amino acid sequence: CASVRRQGKTYGYTF.

This clonotype was seen many times. V usage is TRBV7-2 and J usage is TRBJ2-1, with D possibly TRBD2 on 6 matching bases. The CDR3 is 14 amino acids. The V end lost 1 base, the J end lost 6 bases, and 10 bases lay between the germline ends. Germline assignment: CDR1 SGHTA and CDR2 FQGNSA. The CDR3 nucleotides are TGTGCCAGCAGCTTAGGACTAGTGGCCAATGAGCAGTTCTTC. Its translation is CASSLGLVANEQFF. Drawing the rest from reference TRBV7-2 and TRBJ2-1, the complete variable domain is GAGVSQSPSNKVTEKGKDVELRCDPISGHTALYWYRQSLGQGLEFLIYFQGNSAPDKSGLPSDRFSAERTGGSVSTLTIQRTQQEDSAVYLCASSLGLVANEQFFGPGTRLTVL.

This clonotype appeared a few times. The chain has TRBV12-5 and TRBJ1-1; D uncertain. The CDR3 has 12 amino acids. Germline V CDR1 and CDR2: LGHNT, FRNRAP. Trimming left V 6 bases short and J 3 bases short, with 8 bases between. The CDR3 region has the DNA TGTGCTAGTGGGTATCGGGACACTGAAGCTTTCTTT. Translated: CASGYRDTEAFF.

The J gene is TRBJ2-1, the V gene TRBV5-5; 9 nucleotides match TRBD1. Germline V gene sequence: CDR1 SGHKS, CDR2 YYEKEE (reference sequence). V lost 6 bases to trimming and J lost 10 bases; unmatched junction nucleotides: 14. This CDR3 is built from 15 residues. In DNA, the CDR3 is TGTGCCAGCAACCACCCTGGACAGGGGTTCAGGGAGCAGTTCTTC. This encodes CASNHPGQGFREQFF. Full variable domain (remainder filled in from reference TRBV5-5 and TRBJ2-1): DAGVTQSPTHLIKTRGQQVTLRCSPISGHKSVSWYQQVLGQGPQFIFQYYEKEERGRGNFPDRFSARQFPNYSSELNVNALLLGDSALYLCASNHPGQGFREQFFGPGTRLTVL.

The rearrangement links TRBV24-1 to TRBJ2-1; 9 bases line up with TRBD2. The ends lost 10 bases at V and 7 bases at J; junction bases unmatched: 16. This CDR3 has 16 amino acids. Germline lookup yields CDR1 KGHDR and CDR2 SFDVKD. The CDR3 DNA sequence: TGTGCCACACCGGCTAGCGGGGCCCCCACCTTAAATGAGCAGTTCTTC. It encodes CATPASGAPTLNEQFF.

This clonotype was detected ten times or more. The rearrangement joins TRBV18 to TRBJ2-1, with D possibly TRBD2 on 6 matching bases. The CDR3 consists of 15 residues. V was clipped by 6 bases and J by 7 bases, with 19 bases between them. Germline V gene sequence: CDR1 KGHSH, CDR2 LQKENI. As DNA, the CDR3 is TGTGCCAGCTCGTTGGACTTTAGCGGAGCTAATGAGCAGTTCTTC. Protein product: CASSLDFSGANEQFF.

Comment on this clonotype: This clone may be a read error of a much larger clone one base away. The rearrangement uses TRBV2 and TRBJ2-2; D could derive from TRBD1 or TRBD2 (6 bases each). CDR1 and CDR2 from the germline V gene are SNHLY and FYNNEI. CDR3 length: 15 amino acids. The V gene lost 8 bases and the J gene lost 4 bases, with 17 bases spanning the gap. The CDR3 nucleotides read TGTGCCAGCTTCTTCGGGGGCCCGAGCACCGGGGAGCTGTTTTTT. Protein sequence: CASFFGGPSTGELFF.

This clonotype was counted a few times. V and J are TRBV27 and TRBJ2-1; D gene uncertain. Per the germline V gene, CDR1 is MNHEY and CDR2 is SMNVEV (reference sequence). The CDR3 consists of 13 residues. V lost 3 bases and J 8 bases, leaving 11 bases between the germline ends. In nucleotides, the CDR3 is TGTGCCAGCAGTTTCGGAAGGGCCTATGAGCAGTTCTTC. Translating gives CASSFGRAYEQFF.

This clonotype was seen ten or more times. The J gene is TRBJ1-4, the V gene TRBV28; D not resolved. The ends were cut back, 6 bases at V and 8 bases at J, with 19 bases in the middle. CDR1 and CDR2 (germline): MDHEN, SYDVKM. The CDR3 has 15 residues. This chain's CDR3 is CASSGAGLEEEKLFF. The CDR3 DNA sequence: TGTGCCAGCAGCGGAGCGGGCCTCGAGGAGGAAAAACTGTTTTTT.

This clonotype was seen ten or more times. The chain employs TRBV5-1 and TRBJ2-5; D gene uncertain. The CDR3 sequence is 15 residues long. V was shortened by 0 bases and J by 1 base, with 10 bases between the two germline ends. CDR1 and CDR2 (germline): SGHRS, YFSETQ. CDR3 amino acids: CASSLGVVSQETQYF. The CDR3 DNA is TGCGCCAGCAGCTTGGGGGTCGTCTCCCAAGAGACCCAGTACTTC.

This clonotype has just a few counts. This chain links TRBV7-9 with TRBJ2-7; 8 nucleotides align to TRBD1. V lost 5 bases, J lost 3 bases, and 6 bases stayed unmatched. The CDR3 runs 14 residues. Germline V gene sequence: CDR1 SEHNR, CDR2 FQNEAQ (reference sequence). CDR3 in amino acids: CASSPPTGVYEQYF. For the CDR3, the DNA is TGTGCCAGCAGCCCCCCGACAGGGGTCTACGAGCAGTACTTC.

Concerning this clonotype itself: This may arise from a read error, as a much more abundant clone is one base away. The chain has TRBV10-3 and TRBJ2-1; D is tentatively TRBD1 or TRBD2 (5 bases each). CDR3 length equals 16 residues. Germline-derived CDR1 and CDR2 are ENHRY and SYGVKD. The CDR3: CTISESISRGTDEQFF. The CDR3 DNA sequence: TGTACCATCAGTGAGTCGATAAGCCGGGGCACCGATGAGCAGTTCTTC.

The V gene is TRBV5-6, the J gene TRBJ2-7, with 12 nucleotides matching TRBD1. With 7 bases clipped from V and 5 bases from J, the junction kept 10 bases outside the gene matches. The CDR3 extends over 15 amino acids. Germline lookup yields CDR1 SGHDT and CDR2 YYEEEE. DNA for the CDR3: TGTGCCAGCGGACGGACGGGACAGGGGGCCCACGAGCAGTACTTC. It is translated as CASGRTGQGAHEQYF. The full variable domain, its missing parts supplied by reference TRBV5-6 and TRBJ2-7, is DAGVTQSPTHLIKTRGQQVTLRCSPKSGHDTVSWYQQALGQGPQFIFQYYEEEERQRGNFPDRFSGHQFPNYSSELNVNALLLGDSALYLCASGRTGQGAHEQYFGPGTRLTVT.

J is TRBJ2-7 and V is TRBV7-2; D remains unclear. The germline V gene has CDR1 SGHTA and CDR2 FQGNSA. V shed 2 bases and J shed 7 bases, with 15 bases lying between them. The CDR3 is made up of 14 amino acids. The CDR3 spells CASSLSVVVREQYF. DNA for the CDR3: TGTGCCAGCAGCTTAAGCGTCGTGGTACGGGAGCAGTACTTC.

This clonotype showed up many times. This sequence joins TRBV18 and TRBJ2-7, with D perhaps TRBD2 (5 bases). V was pared by 0 bases and J by 5 bases, with 8 bases between. CDR1 is KGHSH and CDR2 is LQKENI in the germline V gene. The CDR3 is made up of 13 amino acids. The chain's CDR3 is CASSPPMRDEQYF. CDR3 sequence (DNA): TGTGCCAGCTCACCACCCATGAGGGACGAGCAGTACTTC.

In its sample, this clonotype was seen many times. The gene calls are TRBV11-2 and TRBJ2-5, with D possibly being TRBD1 or TRBD2 (6 bases each). The V gene lost 5 bases and the J gene lost 5 bases, with 12 bases spanning the gap. The CDR3 consists of 13 residues. The germline CDR1 and CDR2 sequences are SGHAT and FQNNGV. CDR3 nucleotide sequence: TGTGCCAGCAGCGATACAGGGAGGGAGACCCAGTACTTC. It yields the protein CASSDTGRETQYF.

This clonotype was detected many times. This sequence joins TRBV7-2 and TRBJ2-1, with no clear D. The germline V and J ends were trimmed by 5 bases and 5 bases, with 19 bases remaining between them. This CDR3 is 16 amino acids long. The germline gives CDR1 SGHTA, CDR2 FQGNSA. CDR3 in DNA: TGTGCCAGCAGCCCTTCGACGGCGGAGATGAACAATGAGCAGTTCTTC. The encoded protein is CASSPSTAEMNNEQFF.

A few counts support this clonotype. The V gene is TRBV20-1, the J gene TRBJ2-1; unclear D gene. The V and J ends lost 3 bases and 7 bases respectively, with 7 bases between them. This CDR3 contains 11 residues. Germline values: CDR1 DFQATT, CDR2 SNEGSKA (reference sequence). The CDR3 DNA is TGCAGTGCTAGGTGGTTAAATGAGCAGTTCTTC. Its protein is CSARWLNEQFF.

The chain employs TRBV10-3 and TRBJ1-1, with D uncertain. The V gene lost 3 bases and the J gene lost 1 base, with 12 bases spanning the gap. Germline CDR1 reads ENHRY; CDR2 reads SYGVKD. This CDR3 comprises 15 residues. For the CDR3, the DNA is TGTGCCATCAGTGACCCGGGGAGGGAGAACACTGAAGCTTTCTTT. Translated: CAISDPGRENTEAFF.

V and J are TRBV20-1 and TRBJ2-1, with 10 bases that match TRBD2. The CDR3 runs 15 residues. Unmatched junction bases numbered 7, after V lost 0 bases and J lost 8 bases. Germline V gene lookup returns CDR1 DFQATT and CDR2 SNEGSKA (reference sequence). CDR3 sequence: CSARDRSGRGYEQFF. The CDR3 nucleotides read TGCAGTGCTAGAGATCGGAGCGGGAGGGGCTATGAGCAGTTCTTC.